Here is one TCR beta chain with its context. The entry originates in a study of T cells after yellow fever vaccination. The V end was cut by 6 bases, the J end by 1 base, with 6 bases between. The CDR3 has 11 amino acids. Germline V gives CDR1 DFQATT, CDR2 SNEGSKA (reference sequence). TCRdb reprocessed the 5' RACE reads with MiXCR, giving one entry per CDR3 protein. Seen here are 340,000 or so distinct CDR3 sequences, around an eighth observed once, and the top ten hold 2.5% to 3.5%. This specimen was CD4+ T cells sorted from PBMCs, taken 15 days after the yellow fever booster vaccination. The receptor was isolated from a man aged 18 to 35 who received the YFV17D yellow fever vaccine. V gene TRBV20-1 combines with J gene TRBJ1-1; D gene ambiguous. CDR3 sequence reads: CSAQPNTEAFF. The CDR3 DNA reads as TGCAGTGCCCAACCGAACACTGAAGCTTTCTTT.